This T cell receptor beta chain stems from a study of blood T cell repertoires in COVID-19. Clones were sequenced by immunoSEQ multiplex PCR, and TCRdb holds only the in-frame ones, with some missing. The data contain about 130,000 clones, roughly 72% of them singletons. The CDR3 totals 14 residues. V was clipped by 8 bases and J by 1 base, with 14 bases between them. Looked up from germline, CDR1 is LNHDA and CDR2 is SQIVND (reference sequence). The sequence derives from a man in his fifties or sixties with acute or convalescent COVID-19. The sample consisted of peripheral blood. The V call is TRBV19, the J call TRBJ1-1; TRBD1 might be the D (5 bases). The CDR3 nucleotides are TGTGCCAGTTCCAACAGACAGCAGAACACTGAAGCTTTCTTT. Translating it yields CASSNRQQNTEAFF.